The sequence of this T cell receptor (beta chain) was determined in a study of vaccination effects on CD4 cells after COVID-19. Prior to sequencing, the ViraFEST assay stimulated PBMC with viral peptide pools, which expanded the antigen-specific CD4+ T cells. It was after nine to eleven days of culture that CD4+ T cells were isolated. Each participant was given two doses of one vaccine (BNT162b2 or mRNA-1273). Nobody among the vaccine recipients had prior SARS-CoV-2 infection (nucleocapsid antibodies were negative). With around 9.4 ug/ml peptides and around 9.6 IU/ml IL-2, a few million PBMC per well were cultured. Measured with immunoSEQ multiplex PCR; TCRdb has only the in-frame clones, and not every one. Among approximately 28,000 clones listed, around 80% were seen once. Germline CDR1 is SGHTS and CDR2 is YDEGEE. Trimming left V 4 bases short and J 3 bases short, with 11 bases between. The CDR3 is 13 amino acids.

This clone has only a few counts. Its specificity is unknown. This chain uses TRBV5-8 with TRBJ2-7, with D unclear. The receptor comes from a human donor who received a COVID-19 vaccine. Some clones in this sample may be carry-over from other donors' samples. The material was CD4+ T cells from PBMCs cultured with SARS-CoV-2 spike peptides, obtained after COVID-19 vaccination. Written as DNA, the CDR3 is TGTGCCAGCAGCGCCCGGGCTCTCTACGAGCAGTACGTC. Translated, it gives CASSARALYEQYV.